The 18 T cell receptor beta chains given below trace back to one sample, sequenced in a study of human T cells and chemical hapten exposure. Documented time point: pre-sensitization, week 0. Treatment meaning: therapeutic diphenylcyclopropenone sensitization with weekly scalp DPC. TCRdb passed the RACE reads through MiXCR, listing each CDR3 protein once. This sample has tens of thousands of distinct CDR3 sequences, with 12% found just once. The source material was whole blood, sampled in connection with sensitization to the hapten diphenylcyclopropenone (DPC). These TCRs come from a woman aged 25-40 years with alopecia areata. Some clones in this sample may be carry-over from other donors' samples.

This chain connects TRBV28 to TRBJ2-2; 8 positions match TRBD1. The germline gives CDR1 MDHEN, CDR2 SYDVKM. The J segment lost 6 bases and the V segment lost 3 bases, leaving 6 bases of the junction unmatched. This CDR3 comprises 15 residues. Here the CDR3 DNA reads TGTGCCAGCAGTTTTCAGGGGGCGAGAGCCGGGGAGCTGTTTTTT. Translating it yields CASSFQGARAGELFF.

The chain recombines TRBV6-2 or TRBV6-3 with TRBJ2-1; 14 nucleotides agree with TRBD2. The CDR3 is 17 residues long. Germline CDR1 and CDR2: MNHEY and SVGEGT. V lost 5 bases, J lost 6 bases, and 9 bases stayed unmatched. DNA for the CDR3: TGTGCCAGCAGTCGCAGACTAGCGGGAGGGCCGGGCAATGAGCAGTTCTTC. Residues: CASSRRLAGGPGNEQFF.

The V and J genes are TRBV6-6 and TRBJ2-7; TRBD2 might be the D (5 bases). The CDR3 contains 12 residues. Germline V gene lookup returns CDR1 MNHNY and CDR2 SVGAGI (reference sequence). Between the trimmed V and J ends, which lost 2 bases and 5 bases, there was a span of 7 bases. DNA of the CDR3: TGTGCCAGCAGTTACAGGCGGGACGAGCAGTACTTC. Translating it yields CASSYRRDEQYF.

This chain joins TRBV7-2 and TRBJ2-1; the match to TRBD2 covers 9 bases. J gave up 3 bases and V 1 base, and 7 bases lay outside the gene matches. The CDR3 consists of 17 residues. The germline V gene has CDR1 SGHTA and CDR2 FQGNSA. CDR3 sequence (DNA): TGTGCCAGCAGCTTAGTAGGTAGCGGGAGACACTACAATGAGCAGTTCTTC. Its protein is CASSLVGSGRHYNEQFF. Together with reference TRBV7-2 and TRBJ2-1, the CDR3 gives the full variable domain: GAGVSQSPSNKVTEKGKDVELRCDPISGHTALYWYRQSLGQGLEFLIYFQGNSAPDKSGLPSDRFSAERTGGSVSTLTIQRTQQEDSAVYLCASSLVGSGRHYNEQFFGPGTRLTVL.

The V gene is TRBV7-9, the J gene TRBJ2-5, with D perhaps matching TRBD2 (6 bases). The CDR3 spans 14 residues. Germline-derived CDR1 and CDR2 are SEHNR and FQNEAQ (reference sequence). Trimming cost V 2 bases and J 7 bases, with 14 bases left between them. CDR3 in amino acids: CASSLSALGGTQYF. The CDR3 region has the DNA TGTGCCAGCAGCTTATCCGCACTGGGAGGGACCCAGTACTTC.

Ten or more counts support this clonotype. This chain links TRBV29-1 with TRBJ1-1; D is unresolved. V was shortened by 6 bases and J by 0 bases, with 17 bases between the two germline ends. The CDR3 has 15 amino acids. Germline CDR1 is SQVTM and CDR2 is ANQGSEA. The chain's CDR3 is CSVASGYGMNTEAFF. Here the CDR3 DNA reads TGCAGCGTGGCGTCAGGATATGGGATGAACACTGAAGCTTTCTTT.

This clonotype was seen ten or more times. The gene calls are TRBV6-5 and TRBJ1-1, with D perhaps matching TRBD1 (5 bases). The CDR3 covers 13 residues. Trimming pared 10 bases from V and 5 bases from J, leaving 17 bases between. CDR1 and CDR2 from the germline V gene are MNHEY and SVGAGI. This chain's CDR3 is CATWLREGTEAFF. The CDR3 coding sequence is TGTGCCACCTGGCTCAGGGAGGGGACTGAAGCTTTCTTT.

This clonotype came up a few times. This chain links TRBV29-1 with TRBJ1-1; 8 nucleotides align to TRBD1. The CDR3 consists of 10 residues. V was pared by 4 bases and J by 8 bases, with 0 bases of the junction left unmatched. Germline V gives CDR1 SQVTM, CDR2 ANQGSEA. The CDR3 region has the DNA TGCAGCGTTGGGGACAGGGAAGCTTTCTTT. It is translated as CSVGDREAFF.

The J gene is TRBJ2-7, the V gene TRBV29-1; no reliable D call. The CDR3 extends over 13 amino acids. Deletions cut 4 bases from V and 1 base from J, with 11 bases between. Germline V gene data show CDR1 as SQVTM and CDR2 as ANQGSEA. For the CDR3, the DNA is TGCAGCGTTGGAGTGGGGATTTCCTACGAGCAGTACTTC. Encoded protein: CSVGVGISYEQYF.

This clonotype was seen ten or more times. This chain links TRBV7-9 with TRBJ2-1; 14 bases agree with TRBD2. CDR1 is SEHNR, CDR2 FQNEAQ, per germline (reference sequence). The CDR3 spans 16 residues. V was clipped by 5 bases and J by 10 bases; unmatched bases: 10. DNA for the CDR3: TGTGCCAGCAGCCCCCGGACTAGCGGGGGGCGAGACGAGCAGTTCTTC. Amino acid sequence: CASSPRTSGGRDEQFF.

This clonotype was counted a few times. The V and J genes are TRBV29-1 and TRBJ2-7, with 7 nucleotides matching TRBD2. This CDR3 has 12 amino acids. V lost 7 bases and J lost 3; bases outside the gene matches: 6. Germline assignment: CDR1 SQVTM and CDR2 ANQGSEA. This CDR3 is CSASRGDYEQYF. For the CDR3, the DNA is TGCAGCGCAAGCCGGGGGGACTACGAGCAGTACTTC.

This clonotype was seen at least ten times. The V gene is TRBV7-6, the J gene TRBJ1-6; no clear D. Trimming cost V 6 bases and J 0 bases, with 9 bases left between them. Germline CDR1 and CDR2: SGHVS and FNYEAQ. The CDR3 contains 15 residues. CDR3 DNA: TGTGCCAGCAGACTAATAAGCTCCTATAATTCACCCCTCCACTTT. It encodes CASRLISSYNSPLHF. The full variable domain, in which reference TRBV7-6 and TRBJ1-6 provide the parts outside the CDR3, is GAGVSQSPRYKVTKRGQDVALRCDPISGHVSLYWYRQALGQGPEFLTYFNYEAQQDKSGLPNDRFSAERPEGSISTLTIQRTEQRDSAMYRCASRLISSYNSPLHFGNGTRLTVT.

The chain couples TRBV10-3 to TRBJ2-3; 7 bases match TRBD1. Losses at the gene ends were 4 bases for V and 5 bases for J; bases not matched to a gene: 3. CDR1 ENHRY and CDR2 SYGVKD come from the germline V gene. The CDR3 runs to 13 residues. The CDR3 region is CAISGQGEDTQYF. DNA for the CDR3: TGTGCCATCAGTGGACAGGGTGAAGATACGCAGTATTTT.

There are many counts of this clonotype. This chain joins TRBV18 and TRBJ2-1; 8 bases match TRBD1. Germline trimming cut 3 bases from V and 1 base from J; bases unmatched to any gene: 2. Germline V gene sequence: CDR1 KGHSH, CDR2 LQKENI. CDR3 size: 15 residues. Here the CDR3 DNA reads TGTGCCAGCTCACCGACAGGGGTGTCCTACAATGAGCAGTTCTTC. Translation: CASSPTGVSYNEQFF. Drawing the rest from reference TRBV18 and TRBJ2-1, the complete variable domain is NAGVMQNPRHLVRRRGQEARLRCSPMKGHSHVYWYRQLPEEGLKFMVYLQKENIIDESGMPKERFSAEFPKEGPSILRIQQVVRGDSAAYFCASSPTGVSYNEQFFGPGTRLTVL.

This clonotype was found a few times. This may be a read error: a much more frequent sequence differs by one nucleotide. The V gene is TRBV7-6, the J gene TRBJ2-7; a possible D gene is TRBD1 (5 bases). This CDR3 has 15 amino acids. Germline V gene data show CDR1 as SGHVS and CDR2 as FNYEAQ. The CDR3 loop reads CANSLDASQGREQYF. In DNA, the CDR3 is TGTGCCAACAGCTTAGACGCCAGTCAGGGAAGAGAGCAGTACTTC.

The table lists this clonotype with many counts. This chain links TRBV7-2 with TRBJ2-1; possible D gene TRBD2, 7 bases. The CDR3 extends over 13 amino acids. Germline CDR1 is SGHTA and CDR2 is FQGNSA. The V end was cut by 2 bases, the J end by 6 bases, with 8 bases between. In DNA form, the CDR3 reads TGTGCCAGCAGCTTACGGGGGGCCAATGAGCAGTTCTTC. It is translated as CASSLRGANEQFF.

This clonotype has ten or more counts. The rearrangement uses TRBV18 and TRBJ2-7, with D possibly being TRBD2 (7 bases). This CDR3 has 15 residues. CDR1 KGHSH and CDR2 LQKENI come from the germline V gene. Trimming removed 0 bases at V and 4 bases at J, with 13 bases between. DNA of the CDR3: TGTGCCAGCTCACCACCCGGGCGGGGGCGTTACGAGCAGTACTTC. This encodes CASSPPGRGRYEQYF.

The V call is TRBV7-6, the J call TRBJ1-5, with 8 bases aligning to TRBD1. V shed 5 bases, J shed 5 bases, and the junction held 5 bases outside the gene matches. The CDR3 is 14 residues long. From germline, CDR1 is SGHVS and CDR2 FNYEAQ. The CDR3 protein is CASSAETGDQPQHF. The DNA for the CDR3 is TGTGCCAGCAGCGCCGAGACAGGGGATCAGCCCCAGCATTTT.